The clone carrying this TCR beta chain came up a few times. Looked up from germline, CDR1 is SGHRS and CDR2 is YFSETQ. V shed 5 bases and J shed 7 bases, with 13 bases lying between them. The length of the CDR3 is 13 residues. The sample belongs to a study of T-cell reconstitution after alpha-beta-depleted transplantation in children. Preparation of the TCRbeta library used unique molecular identifiers. A single record per CDR3 protein comes from TCRdb applying MiXCR to the PCR reads. Among about 610,000 distinct CDR3 sequences listed, about 11% were seen once. This sample comprised PBMCs from the stem cell graft donor, obtained from the stem cell graft. This chain joins TRBV5-1 and TRBJ2-4; D remains ambiguous. This clonotype was sampled from a human donor who donated a stem cell graft to a child with acute myeloid leukemia. For the CDR3, the DNA is TGCGCCAGCAGAGACCCGGTGGGGAACATTCAGTACTTC. It is translated as CASRDPVGNIQYF.